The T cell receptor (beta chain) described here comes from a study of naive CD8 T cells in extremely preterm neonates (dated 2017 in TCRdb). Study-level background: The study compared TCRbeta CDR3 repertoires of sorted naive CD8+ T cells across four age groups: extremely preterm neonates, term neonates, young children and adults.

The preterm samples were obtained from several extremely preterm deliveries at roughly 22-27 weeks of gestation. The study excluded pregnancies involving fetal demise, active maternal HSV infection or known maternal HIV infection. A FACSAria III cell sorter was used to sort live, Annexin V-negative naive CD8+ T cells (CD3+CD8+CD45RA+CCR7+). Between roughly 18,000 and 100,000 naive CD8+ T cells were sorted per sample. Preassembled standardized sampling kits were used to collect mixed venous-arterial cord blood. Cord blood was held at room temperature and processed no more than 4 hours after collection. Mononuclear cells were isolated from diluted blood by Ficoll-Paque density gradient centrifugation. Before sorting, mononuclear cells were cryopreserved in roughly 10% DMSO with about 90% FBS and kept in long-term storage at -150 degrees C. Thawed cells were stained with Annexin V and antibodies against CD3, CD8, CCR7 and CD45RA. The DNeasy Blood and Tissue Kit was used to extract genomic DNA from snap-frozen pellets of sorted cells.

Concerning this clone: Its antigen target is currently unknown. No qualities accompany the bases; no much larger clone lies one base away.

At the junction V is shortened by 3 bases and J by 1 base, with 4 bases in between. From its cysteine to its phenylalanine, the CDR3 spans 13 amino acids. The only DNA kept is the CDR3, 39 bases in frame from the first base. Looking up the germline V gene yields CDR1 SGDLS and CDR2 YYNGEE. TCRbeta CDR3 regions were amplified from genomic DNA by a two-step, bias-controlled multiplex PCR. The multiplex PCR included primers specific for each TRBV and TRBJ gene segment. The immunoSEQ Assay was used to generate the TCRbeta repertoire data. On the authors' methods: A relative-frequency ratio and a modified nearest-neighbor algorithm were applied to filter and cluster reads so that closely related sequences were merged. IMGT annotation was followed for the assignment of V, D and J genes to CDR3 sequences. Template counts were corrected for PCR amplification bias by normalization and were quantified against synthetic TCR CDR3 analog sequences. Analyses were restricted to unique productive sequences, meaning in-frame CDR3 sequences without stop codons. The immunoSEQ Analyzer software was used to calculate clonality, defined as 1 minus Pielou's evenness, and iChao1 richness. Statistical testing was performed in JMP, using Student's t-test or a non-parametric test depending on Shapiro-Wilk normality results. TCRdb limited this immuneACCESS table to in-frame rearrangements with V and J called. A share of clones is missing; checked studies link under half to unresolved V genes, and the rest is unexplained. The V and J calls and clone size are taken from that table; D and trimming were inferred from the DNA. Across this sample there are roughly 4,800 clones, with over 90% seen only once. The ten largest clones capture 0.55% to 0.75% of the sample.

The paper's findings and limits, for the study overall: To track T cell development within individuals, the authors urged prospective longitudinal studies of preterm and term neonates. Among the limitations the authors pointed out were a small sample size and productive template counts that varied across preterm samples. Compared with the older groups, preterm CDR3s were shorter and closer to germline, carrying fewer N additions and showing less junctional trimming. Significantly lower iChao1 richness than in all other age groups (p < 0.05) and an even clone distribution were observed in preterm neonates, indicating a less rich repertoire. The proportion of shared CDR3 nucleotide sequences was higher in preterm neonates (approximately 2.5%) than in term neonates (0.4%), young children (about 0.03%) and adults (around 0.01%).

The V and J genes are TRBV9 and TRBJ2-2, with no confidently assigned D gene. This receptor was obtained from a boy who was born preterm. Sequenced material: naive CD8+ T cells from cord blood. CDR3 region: CASSGQNTGELFF. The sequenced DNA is TGTGCCAGCAGCGGACAGAACACCGGGGAGCTGTTTTTT.